Below, 20 T cell receptor beta chains from the same sample are listed, as sequenced in a study of Ad26.COV2.S vaccination and SARS-CoV-2 variants (dated by TCRdb to about 2021). The treatment or condition label, as the study defines it: over 15 received Ad26.COV2.S at low or high dose, single or two shots; about 5 received placebo; per-sample allocation not given. For vaccine and placebo recipients, the sequenced repertoires came from samples collected on day 63 after the first injection. The library was obtained by the immunoSEQ multiplex PCR assay. The table comes from immuneACCESS by way of TCRdb, which keeps in-frame sequences with V and J called. Part of the clones is missing from these tables; in studies checked, under half for an unresolved V gene and the rest for unknown reasons. This sample is represented by roughly 700,000 clones; approximately 88% of them were singletons. The ten largest make up over 1.3% of the sample.

The sample was peripheral blood, taken in a trial of Ad26.COV2.S vaccine versus placebo. The receptors shown here come from a person aged 18-65 years who received the Ad26.COV2.S COVID-19 vaccine or a placebo.

The rearrangement joins TRBV29-1 to TRBJ1-1, with D possibly being TRBD1 (5 bases). The V gene's germline CDR1 is SQVTM and CDR2 ANQGSEA. This CDR3 region has 13 residues. V lost 0 bases, J lost 4 bases, and 9 bases lay in between. The CDR3 loop reads CSVEDAGVTEAFF. In DNA, the CDR3 is TGCAGCGTTGAAGATGCGGGGGTCACTGAAGCTTTCTTT.

This clone was observed a few times. The chain uses TRBV19 and TRBJ2-2, with 8 bases lining up with TRBD2. In germline, CDR1 is LNHDA, CDR2 SQIVND (reference sequence). The CDR3 runs 16 residues. The ends lost 5 bases at V and 1 base at J; junction bases unmatched: 6. CDR3: CASSVRLAGNTGELFF. The CDR3 DNA reads TGTGCCAGTAGTGTCCGGCTAGCGGGGAACACCGGGGAGCTGTTTTTT.

On this clone: Other DNA sequences in this sample translate to the same CDR3. This chain uses TRBV5-1 with TRBJ2-7, with 7 bases that match TRBD1. The CDR3 spans 14 residues. The germline gives CDR1 SGHRS, CDR2 YFSETQ. V was pared by 1 base and J by 1 base, with 2 bases of the junction left unmatched. The CDR3 reads CASSLTGASYEQYF. DNA of the CDR3: TGCGCCAGCAGCTTGACAGGGGCATCCTACGAGCAGTACTTC. The whole variable domain, filled in from reference TRBV5-1 and TRBJ2-7, reads KAGVTQTPRYLIKTRGQQVTLSCSPISGHRSVSWYQQTPGQGLQFLFEYFSETQRNKGNFPGRFSGRQFSNSRSEMNVSTLELGDSALYLCASSLTGASYEQYFGPGTRLTVT.

The rearrangement links TRBV13 to TRBJ2-1, with 11 bases lining up with TRBD1. The V segment lost 4 bases and the J segment 8 bases; nucleotides outside the gene matches: 10. The CDR3 is made up of 16 amino acids. Germline V gene lookup returns CDR1 PRHDT and CDR2 FYEKMQ (reference sequence). DNA for the CDR3: TGTGCCAGCAGCTCGCCCGGACAGGGGGCGCTTGATGAGCAGTTCTTC. It specifies CASSSPGQGALDEQFF.

V and J are TRBV6-6 and TRBJ2-1; D is possibly TRBD1 or TRBD2 (6 bases each). V was cut by 0 bases and J by 9 bases, with 12 bases left in between. The germline CDR1 and CDR2 sequences are MNHNY and SVGAGI (reference sequence). The CDR3 sequence is 14 residues long. CDR3 nucleotides: TGTGCCAGCAGTTACTCGGGGGGCGAGGGTGAGCAGTTCTTC. Translation gives CASSYSGGEGEQFF.

The J gene is TRBJ2-5, the V gene TRBV5-6; D is uncertain. Germline assignment: CDR1 SGHDT and CDR2 YYEEEE. V shed 4 bases and J shed 5 bases, with 15 bases lying between them. This CDR3 is 14 amino acids long. CDR3 loop: CASSRYGPMETQYF. In DNA, the CDR3 is TGTGCCAGCAGCCGGTATGGCCCTATGGAGACCCAGTACTTC.

Points on this clone: Other nucleotide sequences from this sample produce the same CDR3. The DNA for the CDR3 is TGTGCCAGCAGCTTATCAGGAGACAATCAGCCCCAGCATTTT. Translating gives CASSLSGDNQPQHF. This chain joins TRBV7-9 and TRBJ1-5; D unresolved. The germline gives CDR1 SEHNR, CDR2 FQNEAQ (reference sequence). This CDR3 region has 14 residues. With 2 bases removed from V and 3 bases from J, the gap between germline ends came to 8 bases.

The chain recombines TRBV12-3 or TRBV12-4 with TRBJ2-1, with 7 bases aligning to TRBD2. The CDR3 consists of 13 residues. V lost 5 bases to trimming and J lost 7 bases; unmatched junction nucleotides: 5. DNA of the CDR3: TGTGCCAGCAGTGGGGGGGGTTGGAATGAGCAGTTCTTC. As protein: CASSGGGWNEQFF.

The genes are TRBV21-1 and TRBJ2-7; TRBD1 is taken as the D call from the table, unchecked against the DNA. TRBV21-1 is a listed pseudogene. This CDR3 region has 12 residues. The CDR3 sequence: CASSKDEGAEPF. CDR3 coding DNA: TGTGCCAGCAGCAAAGACGAGGGGGCAGAACCCTTC.

The chain combines TRBV5-1 with TRBJ2-5; 7 bases map to TRBD1. V was clipped by 0 bases and J by 1 base; unmatched bases: 3. The CDR3 contains 15 residues. Germline V gives CDR1 SGHRS, CDR2 YFSETQ. The CDR3 is CASSLAGQIQETQYF. The CDR3 nucleotides read TGCGCCAGCAGCTTGGCGGGACAGATCCAAGAGACCCAGTACTTC.

This chain uses TRBV30 with TRBJ1-3; 9 bases map to TRBD1. Trimming removed 2 bases from V and 2 bases from J; junction bases left unmatched: 1. The length of the CDR3 is 14 residues. CDR1 is GTSNPN and CDR2 is SVGIG in the germline V gene (reference sequence). The CDR3 DNA follows: TGTGCCTGGAGTCGACAGGGGGCTGGAAACACCATATATTTT. Residues: CAWSRQGAGNTIYF.

The V gene is TRBV19, the J gene TRBJ2-7; D unresolved. CDR1 is LNHDA, CDR2 SQIVND, per germline (reference sequence). The CDR3 sequence is 13 residues long. V lost 3 bases, J lost 2 bases, and 8 bases lay in between. The CDR3 bases are TGTGCCAGTAGTATGCAAACCCCCTACGAGCAGTACTTC. Translated, it gives CASSMQTPYEQYF.

The chain uses TRBV5-4 and TRBJ2-1, with 7 nucleotides matching TRBD1. From germline, CDR1 is SGHNT and CDR2 YYREEE (reference sequence). The trim removed 4 bases at V and 2 bases at J, leaving 9 bases unmatched. The CDR3 consists of 16 residues. The CDR3 region has the DNA TGTGCCAGCAGCACCCAGGACAGGACAACCTACAATGAGCAGTTCTTC. Protein: CASSTQDRTTYNEQFF.

The chain links TRBV20-1 to TRBJ1-2; D call uncertain. The germline V gene has CDR1 DFQATT and CDR2 SNEGSKA (reference sequence). V was trimmed by 3 bases and J by 3 bases, leaving 5 bases between them. CDR3 length: 11 residues. The CDR3 is CSASRDYGYTF. DNA for the CDR3: TGCAGTGCTAGTAGGGACTATGGCTACACCTTC.

The V gene is TRBV4-3, the J gene TRBJ2-5; 9 nucleotides agree with TRBD1. Germline CDR1 and CDR2: LGHNA and YSLEER. The V segment lost 1 base and the J segment 4 bases; nucleotides outside the gene matches: 7. The CDR3 runs to 16 residues. The DNA of the CDR3 is TGCGCCAGCAGCCAAGGATGGGGACAGGGACTAGAGACCCAGTACTTC. This encodes CASSQGWGQGLETQYF.

V gene TRBV7-9 combines with J gene TRBJ2-7; no reliable D call. Trimming took 5 bases from V and 2 from J, leaving 7 bases between them. The length of the CDR3 is 12 residues. Germline lookup yields CDR1 SEHNR and CDR2 FQNEAQ (reference sequence). The CDR3 bases are TGTGCCAGCAGCATTGATGCCTACGAGCAGTACTTC. This encodes CASSIDAYEQYF.

This clone turned up a few times. The V gene is TRBV7-9, the J gene TRBJ2-1; tentative D call: TRBD2 (6 bases). This CDR3 spans 12 amino acids. Germline V lookup: CDR1 SEHNR, CDR2 FQNEAQ (reference sequence). V lost 1 base to trimming and J lost 8 bases, with 6 bases between them. The CDR3 DNA reads TGTGCCAGCAGCTTAGGACTAGATGAGCAGTTCTTC. This gives the protein CASSLGLDEQFF.

The V call is TRBV19, the J call TRBJ1-1; D possibly corresponds to TRBD1 (5 bases). The CDR3 covers 13 residues. V lost 8 bases and J 0 bases, leaving 10 bases between the germline ends. In germline, CDR1 is LNHDA, CDR2 SQIVND (reference sequence). CDR3 region: CASGGRVNTEAFF. Here the CDR3 DNA reads TGTGCCAGTGGGGGACGGGTGAACACTGAAGCTTTCTTT. Looking up the rest from reference TRBV19 and TRBJ1-1 gives the full variable domain: DGGITQSPKYLFRKEGQNVTLSCEQNLNHDAMYWYRQDPGQGLRLIYYSQIVNDFQKGDIAEGYSVSREKKESFPLTVTSAQKNPTAFYLCASGGRVNTEAFFGQGTRLTVV.

The chain combines TRBV5-1 with TRBJ2-1; 14 bases fit TRBD2. Per germline, CDR1 SGHRS and CDR2 YFSETQ. The CDR3 spans 16 residues. V trimming: 2 bases; J trimming: 10 bases; junction bases outside the gene matches: 8. The CDR3 here is CASSLRGLAGAGEQFF. The CDR3 DNA reads as TGCGCCAGCAGCTTAAGGGGACTAGCGGGGGCAGGGGAGCAGTTCTTC.

CDR3 coding DNA: TGCAGACGACAGGGGGCCACTGAAGCTTTCTTT. Protein product: CRRQGATEAFF. The V gene is TRBV20-1, the J gene TRBJ1-1; 10 nucleotides match TRBD1. CDR1 is DFQATT, CDR2 SNEGSKA, per germline (reference sequence). The CDR3 consists of 11 residues.